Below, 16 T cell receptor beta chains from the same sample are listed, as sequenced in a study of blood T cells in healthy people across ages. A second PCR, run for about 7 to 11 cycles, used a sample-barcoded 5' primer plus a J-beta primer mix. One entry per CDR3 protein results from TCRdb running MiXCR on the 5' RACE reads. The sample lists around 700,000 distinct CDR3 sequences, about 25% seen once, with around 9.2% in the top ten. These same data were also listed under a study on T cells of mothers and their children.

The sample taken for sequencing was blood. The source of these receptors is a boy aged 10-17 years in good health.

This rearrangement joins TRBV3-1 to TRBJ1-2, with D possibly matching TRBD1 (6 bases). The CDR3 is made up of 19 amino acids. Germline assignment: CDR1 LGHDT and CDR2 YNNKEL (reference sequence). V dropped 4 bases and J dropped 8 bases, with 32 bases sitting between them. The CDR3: CASSPTPATGPRQARGYTF. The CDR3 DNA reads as TGTGCCAGCAGCCCAACGCCCGCGACAGGCCCCCGGCAAGCGCGAGGCTACACCTTC.

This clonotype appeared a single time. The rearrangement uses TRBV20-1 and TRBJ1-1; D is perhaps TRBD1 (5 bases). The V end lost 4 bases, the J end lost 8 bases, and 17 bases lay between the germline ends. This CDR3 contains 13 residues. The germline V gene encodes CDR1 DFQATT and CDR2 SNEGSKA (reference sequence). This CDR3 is CSAKPQTEPEAFF. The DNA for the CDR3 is TGCAGTGCTAAGCCTCAGACAGAACCCGAAGCTTTCTTT.

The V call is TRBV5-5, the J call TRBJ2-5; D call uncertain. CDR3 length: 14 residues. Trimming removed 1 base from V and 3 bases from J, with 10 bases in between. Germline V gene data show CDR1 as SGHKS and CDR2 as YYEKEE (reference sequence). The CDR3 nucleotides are TGTGCCAGCAGCTTGTATACCAGAAAAGAGACCCAGTACTTC. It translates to CASSLYTRKETQYF.

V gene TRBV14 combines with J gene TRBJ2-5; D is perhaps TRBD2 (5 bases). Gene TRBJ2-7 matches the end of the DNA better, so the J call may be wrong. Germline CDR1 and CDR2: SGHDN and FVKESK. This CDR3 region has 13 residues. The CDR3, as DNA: TGTGCCAGCAGCCACCAGACGGGGTACGAGCAGTACTTC. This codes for CASSHQTGYEQYF.

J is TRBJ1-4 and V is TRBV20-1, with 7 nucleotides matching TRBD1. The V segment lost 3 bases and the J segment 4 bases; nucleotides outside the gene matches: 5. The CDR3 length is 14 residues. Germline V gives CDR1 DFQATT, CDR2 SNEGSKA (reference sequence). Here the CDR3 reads CSAREQGYNEKLFF. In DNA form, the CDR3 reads TGCAGTGCTAGGGAACAGGGGTATAATGAAAAACTGTTTTTT.

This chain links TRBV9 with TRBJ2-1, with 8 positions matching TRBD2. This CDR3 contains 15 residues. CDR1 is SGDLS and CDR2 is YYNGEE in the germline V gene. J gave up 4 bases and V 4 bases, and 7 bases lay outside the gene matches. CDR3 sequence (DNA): TGTGCCAGCAGCCCCGGGGGGGCCCCATACAATGAGCAGTTCTTC. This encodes CASSPGGAPYNEQFF. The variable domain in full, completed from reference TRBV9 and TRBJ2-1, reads DSGVTQTPKHLITATGQRVTLRCSPRSGDLSVYWYQQSLDQGLQFLIQYYNGEERAKGNILERFSAQQFPDLHSELNLSSLELGDSALYFCASSPGGAPYNEQFFGPGTRLTVL.

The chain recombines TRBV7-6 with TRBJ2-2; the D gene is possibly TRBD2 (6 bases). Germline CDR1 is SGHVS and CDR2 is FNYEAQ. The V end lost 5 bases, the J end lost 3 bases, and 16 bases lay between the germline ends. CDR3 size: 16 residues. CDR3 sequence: CASSPQTTRDTGELFF. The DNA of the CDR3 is TGTGCCAGCAGCCCACAGACGACTAGAGACACCGGGGAGCTGTTTTTT.

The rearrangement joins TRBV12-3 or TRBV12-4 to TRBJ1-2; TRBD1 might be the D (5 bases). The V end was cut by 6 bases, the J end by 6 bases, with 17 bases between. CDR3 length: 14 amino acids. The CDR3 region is CASSLKQASHGYTF. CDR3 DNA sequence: TGTGCCAGCAGCCTTAAACAGGCATCCCATGGCTACACCTTC.

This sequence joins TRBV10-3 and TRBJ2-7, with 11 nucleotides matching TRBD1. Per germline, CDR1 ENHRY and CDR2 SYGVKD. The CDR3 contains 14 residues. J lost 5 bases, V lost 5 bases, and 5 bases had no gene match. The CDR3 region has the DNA TGTGCCATCAGTAAGGACAGGGGGCAGGACGAGCAGTACTTC. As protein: CAISKDRGQDEQYF.

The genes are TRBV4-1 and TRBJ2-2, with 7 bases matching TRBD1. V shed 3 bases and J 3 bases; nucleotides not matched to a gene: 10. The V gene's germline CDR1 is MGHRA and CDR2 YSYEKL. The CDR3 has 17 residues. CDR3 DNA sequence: TGCGCCAGCAGCCAGGGCACAGGGGCGATCGACACCGGGGAGCTGTTTTTT. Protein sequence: CASSQGTGAIDTGELFF.

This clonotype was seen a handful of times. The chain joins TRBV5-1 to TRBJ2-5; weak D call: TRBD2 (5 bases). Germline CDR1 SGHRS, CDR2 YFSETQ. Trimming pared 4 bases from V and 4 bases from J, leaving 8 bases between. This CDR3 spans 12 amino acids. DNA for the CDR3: TGCGCCAGCAGCGGACTTACAGAGACCCAGTACTTC. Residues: CASSGLTETQYF. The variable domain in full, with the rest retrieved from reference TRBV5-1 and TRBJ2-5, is KAGVTQTPRYLIKTRGQQVTLSCSPISGHRSVSWYQQTPGQGLQFLFEYFSETQRNKGNFPGRFSGRQFSNSRSEMNVSTLELGDSALYLCASSGLTETQYFGPGTRLLVL.

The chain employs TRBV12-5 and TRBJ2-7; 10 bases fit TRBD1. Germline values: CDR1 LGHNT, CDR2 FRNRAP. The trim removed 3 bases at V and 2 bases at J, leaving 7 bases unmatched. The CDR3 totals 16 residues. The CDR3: CASGFPRTGGTYEQYF. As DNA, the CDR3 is TGTGCTAGTGGTTTCCCCCGGACAGGGGGGACCTACGAGCAGTACTTC.

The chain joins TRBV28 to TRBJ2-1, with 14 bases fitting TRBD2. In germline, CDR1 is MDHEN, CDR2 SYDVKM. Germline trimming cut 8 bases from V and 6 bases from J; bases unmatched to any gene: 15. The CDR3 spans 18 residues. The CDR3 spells CASLTSGLAGVGLNEQFF. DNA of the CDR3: TGTGCCAGCCTCACTTCGGGACTAGCGGGAGTGGGCCTCAATGAGCAGTTCTTC. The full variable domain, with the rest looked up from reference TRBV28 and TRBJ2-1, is DVKVTQSSRYLVKRTGEKVFLECVQDMDHENMFWYRQDPGLGLRLIYFSYDVKMKEKGDIPEGYSVSREKKERFSLILESASTNQTSMYLCASLTSGLAGVGLNEQFFGPGTRLTVL.

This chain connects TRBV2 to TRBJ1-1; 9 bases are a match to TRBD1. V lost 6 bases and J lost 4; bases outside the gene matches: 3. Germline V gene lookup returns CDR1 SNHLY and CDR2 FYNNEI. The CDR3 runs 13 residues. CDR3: CASRRQGGTEAFF. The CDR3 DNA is TGTGCCAGCAGGCGACAGGGGGGCACTGAAGCTTTCTTT.

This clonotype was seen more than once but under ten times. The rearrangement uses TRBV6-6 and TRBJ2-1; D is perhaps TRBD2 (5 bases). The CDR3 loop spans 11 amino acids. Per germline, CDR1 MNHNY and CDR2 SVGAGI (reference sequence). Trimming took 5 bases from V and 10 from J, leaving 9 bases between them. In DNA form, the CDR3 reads TGTGCCAGCAGTACCGGGAAAGAGCAGTTCTTC. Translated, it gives CASSTGKEQFF.

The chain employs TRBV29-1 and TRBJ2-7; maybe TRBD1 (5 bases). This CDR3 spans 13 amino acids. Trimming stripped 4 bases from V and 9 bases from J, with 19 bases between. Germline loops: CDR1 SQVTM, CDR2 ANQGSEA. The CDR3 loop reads CSVAQVTEVGQYF. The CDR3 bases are TGCAGCGTTGCGCAGGTGACAGAGGTAGGGCAGTACTTC.